These 10 T cell receptor beta chains came from one sample sequenced in a study of blood T cell repertoires in COVID-19. Sequenced by immunoSEQ multiplex PCR; TCRdb stores in-frame clones only, minus some. The sample holds about 160,000 clones; under 85% are singletons and the top ten take 6.9%. The source material was peripheral blood. The receptors were sampled from a man older than 75 with COVID-19, enrolled during active disease.

This clone was counted once. The J gene is TRBJ2-7, the V gene TRBV19; TRBD1 is a possible D gene (5 bases). The CDR3 consists of 14 residues. Germline CDR1 LNHDA, CDR2 SQIVND (reference sequence). The V end lost 0 bases, the J end lost 0 bases, and 6 bases lay between the germline ends. For the CDR3, the DNA is TGTGCCAGTAGTATAGACAGGGCCTCCTACGAGCAGTACTTC. It specifies CASSIDRASYEQYF.

The chain employs TRBV5-1 and TRBJ2-5; 7 positions agree with TRBD1. Germline V CDR1 and CDR2: SGHRS, YFSETQ. This CDR3 region has 16 residues. V shed 5 bases, J shed 2 bases, and the junction held 12 bases outside the gene matches. The CDR3 sequence: CASSSIGTAGQETQYF. Here the CDR3 DNA reads TGCGCCAGCAGTTCCATCGGGACAGCCGGACAAGAGACCCAGTACTTC.

J is TRBJ1-3 and V is TRBV3-1 (or the pseudogene TRBV3-2); tentatively, D is TRBD1 (6 bases). Between the trimmed V and J ends, which lost 6 bases and 4 bases, there was a span of 16 bases. Per germline, CDR1 LGHDT and CDR2 YNNKEL (reference sequence). The CDR3 is 15 amino acids. The CDR3 here is CASRDGGRKGNTIYF. Written as DNA, the CDR3 is TGTGCCAGCAGGGACGGGGGGCGGAAAGGAAACACCATATATTTT.

This clone showed up just a few times. The chain is built from TRBV4-2 and TRBJ1-2; D may be TRBD1 (6 bases). The CDR3 loop spans 16 amino acids. CDR1 and CDR2 from the germline V gene are LGHNA and YNFKEQ. The ends were cut back, 3 bases at V and 2 bases at J, with 16 bases in the middle. CDR3 in DNA: TGTGCCAGCAGCCACGTTGGACAGCTAGGGAACTATGGCTACACCTTC. This translates into CASSHVGQLGNYGYTF.

This chain links TRBV5-6 with TRBJ2-3; 7 bases line up with TRBD2. The CDR3 is made up of 16 amino acids. Trimming removed 0 bases from V and 0 bases from J; junction bases left unmatched: 4. Germline V lookup: CDR1 SGHDT, CDR2 YYEEEE. Written as DNA, the CDR3 is TGTGCCAGCAGCTTGGCCCTAGCGGCAAGCACAGATACGCAGTATTTT. Its translation is CASSLALAASTDTQYF.

Only a few counts were recorded for this clone. The J gene is TRBJ1-3, the V gene TRBV6-5; D ambiguous. CDR3 length equals 14 residues. V was cut by 6 bases and J by 7 bases, with 16 bases left in between. Germline CDR1 reads MNHEY; CDR2 reads SVGAGI. The CDR3 DNA is TGTGCCAGCAGCCGATACATATGGAGTAACACCATATATTTT. Its translation: CASSRYIWSNTIYF.

V gene TRBV5-1 combines with J gene TRBJ1-2, with 7 bases fitting TRBD1. Germline CDR1 and CDR2: SGHRS and YFSETQ. The V segment lost 3 bases and the J segment 5 bases; nucleotides outside the gene matches: 4. This CDR3 contains 13 residues. CDR3 nucleotide sequence: TGCGCCAGCAGCTGGGAGACAGGGTATGGCTACACCTTC. Encoded protein: CASSWETGYGYTF.

The V gene is TRBV5-1, the J gene TRBJ2-7; 8 nucleotides align to TRBD2. This CDR3 is 16 amino acids long. The V gene end was trimmed by 1 base and the J gene end by 0 bases; junction bases not matched to a gene: 6. Germline CDR1 reads SGHRS; CDR2 reads YFSETQ. The CDR3 nucleotides are TGCGCCAGCAGCTTGCAAGGGCTAGCGGGCTCCTACGAGCAGTACTTC. Its protein is CASSLQGLAGSYEQYF.

The chain uses TRBV19 and TRBJ1-3, with 8 nucleotides matching TRBD1. The germline gives CDR1 LNHDA, CDR2 SQIVND (reference sequence). CDR3 size: 17 residues. V lost 4 bases and J lost 0; bases outside the gene matches: 8. CDR3 bases: TGTGCCAGTAGTACCAGGACAGGGACCCACTCTGGAAACACCATATATTTT. The encoded protein is CASSTRTGTHSGNTIYF.

V usage is TRBV6-5 and J usage is TRBJ2-2; 9 bases match TRBD1. The CDR3 has 16 amino acids. The germline CDR1 and CDR2 sequences are MNHEY and SVGAGI. V lost 2 bases, J lost 5 bases, and 6 bases stayed unmatched. Written as DNA, the CDR3 is TGTGCCAGCAGTTACACACCGGGACAGGGAACCGGGGAGCTGTTTTTT. This translates into CASSYTPGQGTGELFF.